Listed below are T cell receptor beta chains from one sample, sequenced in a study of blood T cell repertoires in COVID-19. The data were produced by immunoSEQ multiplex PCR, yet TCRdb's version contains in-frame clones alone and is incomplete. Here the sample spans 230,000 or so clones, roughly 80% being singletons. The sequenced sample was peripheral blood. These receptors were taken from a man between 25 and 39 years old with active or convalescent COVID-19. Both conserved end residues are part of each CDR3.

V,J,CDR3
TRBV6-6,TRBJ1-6,CASSRNINRQGSSYNSPLHF
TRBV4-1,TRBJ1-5,CASSHPDRGRTNQPQHF
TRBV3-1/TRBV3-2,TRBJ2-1,CASSQCSAGVDNEQFF
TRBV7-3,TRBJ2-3,CASSLRTGPTDTQYF
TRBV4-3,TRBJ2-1,CASSQDLSSGRNNEQFF
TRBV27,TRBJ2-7,CASRTGMDEQYF
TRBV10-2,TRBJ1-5,CASSSRQENQPQHF
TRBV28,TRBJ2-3,CASGGGLAGRDTQYF
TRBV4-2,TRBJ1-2,CASSQDSQGRGYTF
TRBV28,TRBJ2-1,CASMVAGNSREQFF
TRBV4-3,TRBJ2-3,CASSQGALSRRGSTDTQYF
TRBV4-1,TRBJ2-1,CASSLGLAGDKFF
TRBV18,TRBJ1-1,CASSQGRDTEAFF
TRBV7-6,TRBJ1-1,CASSLGSRAGGAWTEAFF
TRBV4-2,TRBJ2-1,CASSQVAGGPYNEQFF
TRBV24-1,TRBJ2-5,CATSDPGETQYF
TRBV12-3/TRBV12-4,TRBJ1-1,CASRLTTEAFF
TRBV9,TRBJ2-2,CASTRDTGELFF
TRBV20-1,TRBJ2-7,CSASARRDGSYEQYF
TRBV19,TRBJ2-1,CASREGGEVSYNEQFF
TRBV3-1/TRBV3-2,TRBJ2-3,CASRLQAGDNTQYF
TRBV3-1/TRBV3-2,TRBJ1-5,CASSRGDQPQHF
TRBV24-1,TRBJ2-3,CATSAHWGGGANDYIPDTQYF
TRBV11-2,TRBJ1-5,CASSLELDQPQHF
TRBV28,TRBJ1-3,CASNTPRGRSGNTIYF
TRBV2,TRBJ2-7,CASSRGSYEQYF
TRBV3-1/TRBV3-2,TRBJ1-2,CASSPAGEAGGYTF
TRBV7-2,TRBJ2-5,CASSKRQFKGTQYF
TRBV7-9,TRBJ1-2,CASSLAWTGARDGYTF
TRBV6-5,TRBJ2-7,CASRAWPDYEQYF
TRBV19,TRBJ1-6,CASSWEGDNSPLHF
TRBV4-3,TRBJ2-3,CASSQTSERTDTQYF
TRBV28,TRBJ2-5,CASSPPGTGAETQYF
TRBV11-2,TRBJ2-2,CASSKLDSLVALGELFF
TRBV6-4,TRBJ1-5,CASTYREQPQHF
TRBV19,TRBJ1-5,CATLGQGTQPQHF
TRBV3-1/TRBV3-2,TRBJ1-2,CASSQDYRGYGYTF
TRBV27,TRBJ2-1,CASGRSNEQFF
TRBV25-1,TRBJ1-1,CASSDTTRGDTEAFF
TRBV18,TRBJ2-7,CASSPGQGNHEQYF
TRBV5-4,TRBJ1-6,CASSLDRDNSPLHF
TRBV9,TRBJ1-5,CASGEEGTQNQPQHF
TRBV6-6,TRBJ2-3,CASRIADTQYF
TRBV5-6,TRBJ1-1,CASSSFNTEAFF
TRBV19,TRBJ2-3,CASSQDGRGISDTQYF
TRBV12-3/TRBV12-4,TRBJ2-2,CASRGSAGELFF
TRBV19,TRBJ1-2,CASTLNTGVHYGYTF
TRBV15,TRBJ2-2,CATGRAGWTGELFF
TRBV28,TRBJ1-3,CASSPQGSGNTIYF
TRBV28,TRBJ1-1,CASSLLIQVEVNTEAFF
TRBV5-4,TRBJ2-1,CASSPRDWYSYNEQFF
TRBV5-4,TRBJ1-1,CASERNPNTEAFF
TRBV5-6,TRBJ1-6,CASSNVGQSSYNSPLHF
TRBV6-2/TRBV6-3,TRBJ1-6,CASSLPGVSPLHF
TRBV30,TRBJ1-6,CAWSVRTGGSPLHF
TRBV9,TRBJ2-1,CASSVELAGARLDEQFF
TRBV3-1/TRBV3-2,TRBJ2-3,CASSSTSSGGQNTQYF
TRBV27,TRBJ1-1,CASSPGGAAGGKRTEAFF
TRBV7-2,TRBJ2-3,CASSPLLDTQYF